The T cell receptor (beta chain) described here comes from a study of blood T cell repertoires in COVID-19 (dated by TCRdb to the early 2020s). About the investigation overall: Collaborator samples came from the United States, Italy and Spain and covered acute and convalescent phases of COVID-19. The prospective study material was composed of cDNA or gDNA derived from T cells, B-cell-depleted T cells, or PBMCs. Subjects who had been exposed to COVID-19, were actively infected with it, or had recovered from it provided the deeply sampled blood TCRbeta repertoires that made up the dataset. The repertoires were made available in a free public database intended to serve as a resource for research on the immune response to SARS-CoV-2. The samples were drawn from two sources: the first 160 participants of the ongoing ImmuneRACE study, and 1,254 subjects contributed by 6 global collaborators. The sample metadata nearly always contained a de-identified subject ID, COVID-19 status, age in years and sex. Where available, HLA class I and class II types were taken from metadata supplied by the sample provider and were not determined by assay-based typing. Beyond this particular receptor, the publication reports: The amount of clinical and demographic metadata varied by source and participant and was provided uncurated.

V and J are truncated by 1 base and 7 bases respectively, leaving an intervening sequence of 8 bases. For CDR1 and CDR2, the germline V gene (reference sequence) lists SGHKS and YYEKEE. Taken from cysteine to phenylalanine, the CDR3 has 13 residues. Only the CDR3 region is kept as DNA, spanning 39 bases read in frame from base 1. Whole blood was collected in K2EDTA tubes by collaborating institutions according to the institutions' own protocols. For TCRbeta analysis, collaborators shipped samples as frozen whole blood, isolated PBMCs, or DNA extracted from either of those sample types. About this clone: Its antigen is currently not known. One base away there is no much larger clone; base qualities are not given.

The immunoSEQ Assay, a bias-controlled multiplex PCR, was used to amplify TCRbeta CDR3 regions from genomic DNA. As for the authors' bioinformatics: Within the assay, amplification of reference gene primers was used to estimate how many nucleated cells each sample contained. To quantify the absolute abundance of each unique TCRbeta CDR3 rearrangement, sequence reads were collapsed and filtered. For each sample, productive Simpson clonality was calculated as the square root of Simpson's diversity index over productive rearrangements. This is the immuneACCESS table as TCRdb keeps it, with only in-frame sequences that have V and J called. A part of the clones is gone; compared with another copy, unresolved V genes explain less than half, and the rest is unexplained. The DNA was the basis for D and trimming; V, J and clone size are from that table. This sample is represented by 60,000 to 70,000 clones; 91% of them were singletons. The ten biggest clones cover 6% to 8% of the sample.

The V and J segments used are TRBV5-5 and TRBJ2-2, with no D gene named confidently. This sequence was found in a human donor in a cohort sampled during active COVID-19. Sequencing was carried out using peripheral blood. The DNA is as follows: TGTGCCAGCAGCTTGACGGGTTTCGGGGAGCTGTTTTTT. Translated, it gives CASSLTGFGELFF.